This TCR beta chain was observed in a study of cytomegalovirus exposure and HLA in healthy donors. Study observations and caveats: Most TCRs appeared rarely, but some public TCRs recurred in many donors. The tendency of first-cohort TCR clusters to co-occur in the 120 validation repertoires was the finding of a later analysis.

The CDR3 runs to 14 residues. Trimming cost V 4 bases and J 2 bases, with 9 bases left between them. Looked up from germline, CDR1 is ENHRY and CDR2 is SYGVKD. Using immunoSEQ multiplex PCR, the repertoire was profiled, and TCRdb retains in-frame clones only, with some absent. There are about 160,000 clones in the sample; 86% occur only once, and 5.5% to 6% lies in the top ten. A remark on this clone: No antigen is known for it.

The sequenced sample was PBMCs. The source is a woman aged 25 to 45 in good health and CMV-seronegative. The chain joins TRBV10-3 to TRBJ2-1, with no clear D. The chain's CDR3 is CAISGETPYNEQFF. DNA of the CDR3: TGTGCCATCAGTGGGGAAACCCCCTACAATGAGCAGTTCTTC.